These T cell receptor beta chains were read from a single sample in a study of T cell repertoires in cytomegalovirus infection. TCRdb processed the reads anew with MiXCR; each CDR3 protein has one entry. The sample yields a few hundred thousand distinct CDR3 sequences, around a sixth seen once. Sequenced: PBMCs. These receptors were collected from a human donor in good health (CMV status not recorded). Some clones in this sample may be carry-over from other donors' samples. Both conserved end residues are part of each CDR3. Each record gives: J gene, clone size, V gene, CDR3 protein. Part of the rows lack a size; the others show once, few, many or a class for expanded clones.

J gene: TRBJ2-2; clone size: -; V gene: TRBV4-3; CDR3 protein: CASSQDRGTGELFF
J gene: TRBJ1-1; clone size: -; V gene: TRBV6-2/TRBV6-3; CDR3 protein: CASSYWGGQRNTEAFF
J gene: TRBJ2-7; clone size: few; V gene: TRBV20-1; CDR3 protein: CSADGQGGSYEQYF
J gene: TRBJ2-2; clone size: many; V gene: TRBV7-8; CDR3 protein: CASSWSGGNTGELFF
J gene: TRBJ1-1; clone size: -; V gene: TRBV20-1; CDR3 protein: CSAYKTGNTEAFF
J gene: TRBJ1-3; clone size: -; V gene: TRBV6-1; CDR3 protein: CASSEFLDGNTIYF
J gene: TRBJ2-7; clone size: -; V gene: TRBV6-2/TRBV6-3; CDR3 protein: CASSYGDRVWEQYF
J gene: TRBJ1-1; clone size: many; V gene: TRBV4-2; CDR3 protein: CASSQEEWDRGLYTEAFF
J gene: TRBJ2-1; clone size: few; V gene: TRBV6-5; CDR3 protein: CASRRTGTLSDEQFF
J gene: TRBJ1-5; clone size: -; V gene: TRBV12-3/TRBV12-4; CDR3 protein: CASTINRGGSNQPQHF
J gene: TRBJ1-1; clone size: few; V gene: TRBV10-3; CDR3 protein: CAISPRVDTEAFF
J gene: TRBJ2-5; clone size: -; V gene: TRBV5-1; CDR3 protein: CASRVRSYEETQYF
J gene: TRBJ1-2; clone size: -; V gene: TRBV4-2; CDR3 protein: CASSRSERTDNYGYTF
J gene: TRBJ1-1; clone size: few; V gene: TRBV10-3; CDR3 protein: CAISVDTGEAFF
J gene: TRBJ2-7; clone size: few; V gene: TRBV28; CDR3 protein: CASSPQDRAGSYEQYF
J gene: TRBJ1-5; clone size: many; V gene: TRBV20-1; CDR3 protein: CSATRAGGGYSNQPQHF
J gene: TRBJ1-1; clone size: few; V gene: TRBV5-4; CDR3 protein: CASSGDRRALQGAFF
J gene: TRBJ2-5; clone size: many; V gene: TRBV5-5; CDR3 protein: CASSLQGSGQETQYF
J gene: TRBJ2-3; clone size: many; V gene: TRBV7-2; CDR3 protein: CASSLTGHSTDTQYF
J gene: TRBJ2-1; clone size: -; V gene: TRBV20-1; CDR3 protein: CSARILAGDPNEQFF
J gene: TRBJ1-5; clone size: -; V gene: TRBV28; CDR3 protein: CASSPPGQGQPQHF
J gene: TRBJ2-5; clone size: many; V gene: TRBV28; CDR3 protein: CASSFRLAETQYF
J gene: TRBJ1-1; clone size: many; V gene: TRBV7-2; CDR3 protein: CASSLGGQNTEAFF
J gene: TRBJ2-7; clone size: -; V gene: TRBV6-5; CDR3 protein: CASSYGGARYEQYF
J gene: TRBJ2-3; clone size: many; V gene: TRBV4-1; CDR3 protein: CASSQVESDANTQYF
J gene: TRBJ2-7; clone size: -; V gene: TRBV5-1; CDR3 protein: CASTPRAGEYEQYF
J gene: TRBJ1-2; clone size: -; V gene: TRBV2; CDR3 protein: CASRADRDYGYTF
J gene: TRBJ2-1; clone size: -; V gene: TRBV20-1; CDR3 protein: CSARTTGGKGNEQFF
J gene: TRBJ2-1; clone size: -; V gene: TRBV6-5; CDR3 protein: CASKVYEDRQDNEQFF
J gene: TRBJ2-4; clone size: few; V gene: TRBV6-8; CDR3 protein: CASNPLDKNIQYF
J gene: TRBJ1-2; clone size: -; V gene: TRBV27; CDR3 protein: CASSLSGRGYGYTF
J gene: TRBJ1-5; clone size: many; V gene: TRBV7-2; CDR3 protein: CASSQGMGPNQPQHF
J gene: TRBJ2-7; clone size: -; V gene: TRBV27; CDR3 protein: CASSFTPQYEQYF
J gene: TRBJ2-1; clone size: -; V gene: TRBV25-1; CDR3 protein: CASSDTVLFF
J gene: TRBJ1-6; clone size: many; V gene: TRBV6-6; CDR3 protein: CASSYSVSRGQNSPLHF
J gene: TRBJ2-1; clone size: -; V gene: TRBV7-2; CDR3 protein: CASSLVGFIASGGDNEQFF
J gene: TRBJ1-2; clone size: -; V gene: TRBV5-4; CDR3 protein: CASSLAATEFSGYTF
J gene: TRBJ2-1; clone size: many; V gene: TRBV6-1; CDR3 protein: CASSPDLSSYNEQFF
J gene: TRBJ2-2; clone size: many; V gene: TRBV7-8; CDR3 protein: CASSSLVKGQGFTGELFF
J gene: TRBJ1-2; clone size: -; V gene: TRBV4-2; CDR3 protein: CASSQDLIQGQHSDGYTF
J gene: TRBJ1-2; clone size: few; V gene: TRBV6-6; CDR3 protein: CASRLGLSGGGYTF
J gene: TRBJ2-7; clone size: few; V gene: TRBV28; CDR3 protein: CASSPPVGAQYEQYF
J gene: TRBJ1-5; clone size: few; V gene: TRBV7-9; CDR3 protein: CASQGAYSNQPQHF
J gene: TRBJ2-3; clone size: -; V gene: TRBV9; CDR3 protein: CASSVASTSGATDTQYF
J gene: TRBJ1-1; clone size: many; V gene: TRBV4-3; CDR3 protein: CASSQDPLIGINVEAFF
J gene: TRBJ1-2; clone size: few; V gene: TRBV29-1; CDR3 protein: CSVDRGVGGYTF
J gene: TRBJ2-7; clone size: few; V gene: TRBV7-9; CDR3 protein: CASSLLSGRGSSYEQYF
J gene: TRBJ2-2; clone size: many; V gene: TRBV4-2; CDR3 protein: CASSHRQPTGELFF
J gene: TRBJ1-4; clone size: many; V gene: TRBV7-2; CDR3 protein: CASSRDRQGEKLFF
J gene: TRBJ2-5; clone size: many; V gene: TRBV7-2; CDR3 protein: CASSLDHSAQYF
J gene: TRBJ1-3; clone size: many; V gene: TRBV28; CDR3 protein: CASSFGHTIYF
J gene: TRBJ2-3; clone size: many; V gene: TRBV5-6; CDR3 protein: CASSLSPGRYTDTQYF
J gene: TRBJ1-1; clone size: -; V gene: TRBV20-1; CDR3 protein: CSARDPATGQGYTEAFF
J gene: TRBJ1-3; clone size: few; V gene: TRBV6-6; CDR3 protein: CASSKQGTGGNTIYF
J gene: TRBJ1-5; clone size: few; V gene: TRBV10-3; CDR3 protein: CAISEDGAGIYSNQPQHF
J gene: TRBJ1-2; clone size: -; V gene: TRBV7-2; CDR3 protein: CASSLDRGSQFYTF
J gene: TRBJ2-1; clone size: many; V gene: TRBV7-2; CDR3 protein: CASSSLRGSNSEQFF
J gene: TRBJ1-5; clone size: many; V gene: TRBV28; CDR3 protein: CASSLWGSGTGGNQPQHF
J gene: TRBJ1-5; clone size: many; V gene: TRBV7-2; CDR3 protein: CASSPSLLGPQHF